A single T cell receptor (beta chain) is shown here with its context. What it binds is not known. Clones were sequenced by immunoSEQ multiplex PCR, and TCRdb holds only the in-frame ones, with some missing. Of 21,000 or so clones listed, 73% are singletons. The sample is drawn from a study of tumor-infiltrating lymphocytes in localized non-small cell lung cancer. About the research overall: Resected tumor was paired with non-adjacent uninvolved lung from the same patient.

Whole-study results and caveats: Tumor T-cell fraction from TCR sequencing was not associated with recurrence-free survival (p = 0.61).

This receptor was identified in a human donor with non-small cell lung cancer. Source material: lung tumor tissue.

As DNA, the CDR3 is TGTGCCAGCAGCTTAGAAGGACAGTACAATGAGCAGTTCTTC. Translation: CASSLEGQYNEQFF. The chain employs TRBV11-3 and TRBJ2-1; D is possibly TRBD1 (6 bases). V lost 0 bases, J lost 4 bases, and 7 bases lay in between. This CDR3 is 14 amino acids long. From germline, CDR1 is SGHNT and CDR2 YENEEA.